The clone carrying this T cell receptor beta chain was counted a few times. Its target is not known. The sample is drawn from a study of T cells after yellow fever vaccination. Researchers made TCR cDNA using 5'RACE template switching, and this step added a universal primer site and UMIs. Each CDR3 protein is one row after TCRdb ran MiXCR on the 5' RACE reads. The sample carries approximately 260,000 distinct CDR3 sequences, roughly 5.2% recorded once. The study's findings and limits: Compared with primary, the secondary response was weaker and peaked at day 5, not 15. The presence of abundant clonotypes contaminating from the bulk population was possible in FACS-sorted repertoires.

CDR1 is SGHRS, CDR2 YFSETQ, per germline. The CDR3 is 15 residues long. With 0 bases removed from V and 2 bases from J, the gap between germline ends came to 10 bases. Sequencing used CD4+ T cells sorted from PBMCs, obtained on the day of the yellow fever booster vaccination. The chain recombines TRBV5-1 with TRBJ2-3; D unresolved. The receptor comes from a man aged 18 to 30 who received the YFV17D yellow fever vaccine. In nucleotides, the CDR3 is TGCGCCAGCAGCTTGGCTCCAAAATCCACAGATACGCAGTATTTT. Translated, it gives CASSLAPKSTDTQYF.